A selection of T cell receptor beta chains follows, all from one sample in a study of T-cell memory formation after mild COVID-19. MiXCR, applied by TCRdb to the 5' RACE reads, yields one record per CDR3 protein. The sample lists 350,000 to 550,000 distinct CDR3 sequences; under 20% were seen once. Sequenced material: PBMCs or a T cell subset sorted from them (not recorded which). The receptor set was obtained from a man aged 18 to 29 who had mild COVID-19 (a few samples of this study predate the infection). Cell type and time point are not known. CDR3s include the opening cysteine and the closing phenylalanine or tryptophan. Fields, in order: clone size, CDR3 length, D gene, V gene, J gene, CDR3 protein, CDR3 DNA. A D gene is named only where the DNA matches it firmly. Clone size, where shown, is once, few, many, or a class for clones that have expanded.

abundance: few
len: 11
d_gene: -
v_gene: TRBV20-1
j_gene: TRBJ1-2
CDR3aa: CGLGHNYGYTF
CDR3nt: TGCGGCCTTGGACACAACTATGGCTACACCTTC

abundance: -
len: 14
d_gene: TRBD2
v_gene: TRBV29-1
j_gene: TRBJ2-3
CDR3aa: CSGGGTFNTDTQYF
CDR3nt: TGCAGCGGGGGGGGGACTTTCAACACAGATACGCAGTATTTT

abundance: -
len: 14
d_gene: TRBD2
v_gene: TRBV10-3
j_gene: TRBJ2-3
CDR3aa: CAISDLAGADTQYF
CDR3nt: TGTGCCATCAGTGATCTAGCGGGGGCAGATACGCAGTATTTT

abundance: -
len: 13
d_gene: -
v_gene: TRBV12-3/TRBV12-4
j_gene: TRBJ2-5
CDR3aa: CASRNSGAETQYF
CDR3nt: TGTGCCAGCAGGAACTCCGGAGCGGAGACCCAGTACTTC

abundance: few
len: 15
d_gene: TRBD1
v_gene: TRBV6-2/TRBV6-3
j_gene: TRBJ2-5
CDR3aa: CASSYDGQEQETQYF
CDR3nt: TGTGCCAGCAGTTACGATGGACAGGAGCAAGAGACCCAGTACTTC

abundance: -
len: 17
d_gene: TRBD1
v_gene: TRBV7-9
j_gene: TRBJ1-6
CDR3aa: CASSLSLTGERPSPLHF
CDR3nt: TGTGCCAGCAGCTTGAGCCTGACAGGGGAAAGGCCTTCACCCCTCCACTTT

abundance: -
len: 11
d_gene: -
v_gene: TRBV29-1
j_gene: TRBJ2-4
CDR3aa: CSVDGSGGQYF
CDR3nt: TGCAGCGTCGACGGATCGGGGGGCCAGTACTTC

abundance: few
len: 15
d_gene: -
v_gene: TRBV7-2
j_gene: TRBJ1-1
CDR3aa: CASSPQGQFGTEAFF
CDR3nt: TGTGCCAGCAGCCCCCAGGGTCAATTTGGCACTGAAGCTTTCTTT

abundance: -
len: 15
d_gene: -
v_gene: TRBV6-4
j_gene: TRBJ2-3
CDR3aa: CASASWGGPSDTQYF
CDR3nt: TGTGCCAGCGCCTCGTGGGGGGGGCCGTCAGATACGCAGTATTTT

abundance: -
len: 16
d_gene: -
v_gene: TRBV7-9
j_gene: TRBJ1-6
CDR3aa: CASSGTGDLLGWPLHF
CDR3nt: TGTGCCAGCAGCGGGACCGGGGACCTCTTGGGTTGGCCCCTCCACTTT

abundance: -
len: 15
d_gene: -
v_gene: TRBV10-2
j_gene: TRBJ2-7
CDR3aa: CASSRSRTIAYEQYF
CDR3nt: TGCGCCAGCAGCAGATCCCGGACAATTGCCTACGAGCAGTACTTC

abundance: -
len: 11
d_gene: -
v_gene: TRBV7-2
j_gene: TRBJ2-7
CDR3aa: CASRGAGEQYF
CDR3nt: TGTGCCAGCAGGGGGGCAGGGGAGCAGTACTTC

abundance: few
len: 16
d_gene: TRBD1
v_gene: TRBV7-8
j_gene: TRBJ1-3
CDR3aa: CASSFDRGGSGNTIYF
CDR3nt: TGTGCCAGCAGCTTCGACAGGGGCGGCTCTGGAAACACCATATATTTT

abundance: few
len: 12
d_gene: -
v_gene: TRBV6-5
j_gene: TRBJ2-3
CDR3aa: CASRGDEDTQYF
CDR3nt: TGTGCCAGCAGAGGGGACGAAGATACGCAGTATTTT

abundance: few
len: 14
d_gene: -
v_gene: TRBV5-1
j_gene: TRBJ1-1
CDR3aa: CASSLVADDTEAFF
CDR3nt: TGCGCCAGCAGCTTGGTGGCAGATGACACTGAAGCTTTCTTT

abundance: many
len: 16
d_gene: -
v_gene: TRBV7-9
j_gene: TRBJ2-1
CDR3aa: CASSLTGYRAHNEQFF
CDR3nt: TGTGCCAGCAGCTTAACCGGTTACAGGGCCCACAATGAGCAGTTCTTC

abundance: -
len: 12
d_gene: -
v_gene: TRBV6-5
j_gene: TRBJ1-1
CDR3aa: CASRVPGGEAFF
CDR3nt: TGTGCCAGCAGAGTGCCGGGCGGTGAAGCTTTCTTT

abundance: few
len: 10
d_gene: -
v_gene: TRBV20-1
j_gene: TRBJ1-1
CDR3aa: CGYGGTEAFF
CDR3nt: TGCGGTTATGGGGGCACTGAAGCTTTCTTT

abundance: -
len: 14
d_gene: TRBD1
v_gene: TRBV4-1
j_gene: TRBJ1-2
CDR3aa: CASSQTQGDDGYTF
CDR3nt: TGCGCCAGCAGCCAGACGCAGGGGGACGATGGCTACACCTTC

abundance: many
len: 15
d_gene: -
v_gene: TRBV20-1
j_gene: TRBJ1-1
CDR3aa: CSARDWEGLNTEAFF
CDR3nt: TGCAGTGCTAGAGACTGGGAGGGCCTGAACACTGAAGCTTTCTTT

abundance: -
len: 19
d_gene: TRBD2
v_gene: TRBV7-2
j_gene: TRBJ2-1
CDR3aa: CASSLAPALLAGGNNEQFF
CDR3nt: TGTGCCAGCAGCTTAGCCCCTGCACTGTTAGCGGGAGGAAACAATGAGCAGTTCTTC

abundance: -
len: 14
d_gene: -
v_gene: TRBV4-1
j_gene: TRBJ1-1
CDR3aa: CASRHTGLDTEAFF
CDR3nt: TGCGCCAGCAGACATACAGGGTTGGACACTGAAGCTTTCTTT